The present TCR beta chain was sequenced within a study of shared clonotypes between healthy human individuals. Recent vaccinations or acute infections were absent in the healthy HIV-negative adult donors. Only in-frame clones appear in the TCRdb table, and some are missing; sequencing was by immunoSEQ multiplex PCR. The data contain about 2.4 million clones, 80% to 95% of them singletons. The CDR3 runs 16 residues. The germline V gene has CDR1 SGHKS and CDR2 YYEKEE (reference sequence). V lost 0 bases to trimming and J lost 4 bases; unmatched junction nucleotides: 6. V and J are TRBV5-5 and TRBJ2-1; 8 bases fit TRBD2. The sequenced sample was naive CD4+ T cells from PBMCs. The subset denotes: CD45RA+ positively selected. This TCR was sampled from a man younger than 35 in good health. Some clones in this sample may be carry-over from other donors' samples. CDR3 residues: CASSLGLAGSYNEQFF. Written as DNA, the CDR3 is TGTGCCAGCAGCTTGGGTCTAGCGGGTTCATACAATGAGCAGTTCTTC.